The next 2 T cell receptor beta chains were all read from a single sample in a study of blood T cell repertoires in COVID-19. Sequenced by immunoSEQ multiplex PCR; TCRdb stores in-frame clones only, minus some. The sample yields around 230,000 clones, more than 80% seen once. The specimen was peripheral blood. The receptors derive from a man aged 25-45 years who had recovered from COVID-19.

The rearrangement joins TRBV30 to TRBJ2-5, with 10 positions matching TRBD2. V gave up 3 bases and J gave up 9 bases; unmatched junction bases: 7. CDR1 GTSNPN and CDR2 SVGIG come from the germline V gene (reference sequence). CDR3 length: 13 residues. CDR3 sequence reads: CAWRLAGPRAQYF. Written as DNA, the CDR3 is TGTGCCTGGAGACTAGCGGGACCAAGGGCCCAGTACTTC.

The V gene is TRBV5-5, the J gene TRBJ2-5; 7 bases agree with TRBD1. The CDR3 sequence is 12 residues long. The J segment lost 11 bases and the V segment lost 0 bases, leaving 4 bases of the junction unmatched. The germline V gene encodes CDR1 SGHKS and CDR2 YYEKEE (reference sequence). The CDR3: CASSLGRDSQYF. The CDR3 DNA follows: TGTGCCAGCAGCTTGGGCCGGGACAGTCAGTACTTC.